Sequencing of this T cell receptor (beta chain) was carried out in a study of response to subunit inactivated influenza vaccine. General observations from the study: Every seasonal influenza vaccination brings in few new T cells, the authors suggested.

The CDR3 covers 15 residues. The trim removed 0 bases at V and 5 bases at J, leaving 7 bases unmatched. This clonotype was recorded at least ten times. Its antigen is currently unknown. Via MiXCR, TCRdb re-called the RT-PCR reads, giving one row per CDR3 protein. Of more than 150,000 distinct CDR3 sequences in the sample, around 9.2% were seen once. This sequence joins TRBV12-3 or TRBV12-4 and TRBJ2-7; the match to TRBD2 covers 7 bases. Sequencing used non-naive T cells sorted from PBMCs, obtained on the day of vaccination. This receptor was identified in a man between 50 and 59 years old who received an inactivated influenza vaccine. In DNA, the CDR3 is TGTGCCAGCAGTTTAGCGGGAGGGCAGAGCGACGAGCAGTACTTC. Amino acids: CASSLAGGQSDEQYF.